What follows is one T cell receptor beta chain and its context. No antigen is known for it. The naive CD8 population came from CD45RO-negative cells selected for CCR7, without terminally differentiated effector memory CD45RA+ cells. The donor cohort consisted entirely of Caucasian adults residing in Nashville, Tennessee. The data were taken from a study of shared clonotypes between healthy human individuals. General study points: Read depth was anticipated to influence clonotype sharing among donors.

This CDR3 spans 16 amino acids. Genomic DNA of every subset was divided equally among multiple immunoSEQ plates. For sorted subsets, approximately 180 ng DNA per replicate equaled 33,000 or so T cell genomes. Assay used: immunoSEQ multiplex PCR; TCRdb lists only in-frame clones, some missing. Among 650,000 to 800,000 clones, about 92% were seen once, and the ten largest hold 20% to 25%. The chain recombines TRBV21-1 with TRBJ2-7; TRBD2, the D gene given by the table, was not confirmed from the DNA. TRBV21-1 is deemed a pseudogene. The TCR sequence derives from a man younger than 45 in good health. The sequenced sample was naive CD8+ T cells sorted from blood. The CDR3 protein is CASSPQRDCGFYEQYF. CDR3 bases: TGTGCCAGCAGCCCTCAGCGGGACTGCGGTTTCTACGAGCAGTACTTC.